The rows below give T cell receptor beta chains drawn from one sample of a study of T cell responses to AZD1222 COVID-19 vaccine. Assay: immunoSEQ multiplex PCR; the TCRdb copy retains only in-frame clones and omits some. In the table there are about 99,000 clones, around nine tenths of which are singletons. The material was peripheral blood, obtained on day 0 of AZD1222 vaccination. The origin of the receptors is an adult in good health. Both conserved end residues are part of each CDR3. The order of the fields is J gene, clone size, D gene, V gene, CDR3 length, CDR3 DNA, CDR3 protein. D genes are given only for firm matches. A row's size may be missing; if present it is once, few, many or a size class.

TRBJ2-2,-,TRBD1,TRBV30,18,TGTGCCTGGAGGTCGGCTCCCGGGACAGGGGGTGTCACCGGGGAGCTGTTTTTT,CAWRSAPGTGGVTGELFF
TRBJ1-5,-,TRBD1,TRBV6-5,14,TGTGCCAGCAGTTCCAGGGGGCCTGGTCAGCCCCAGCATTTT,CASSSRGPGQPQHF
TRBJ2-7,-,TRBD2,TRBV7-2,20,TGTGCCAGCAGCTTAGCCCCCCGAGCATTAGCGGGAGGGCGGTCCTACGAGCAGTACTTC,CASSLAPRALAGGRSYEQYF
TRBJ1-4,-,-,TRBV30,13,TGTGCCTGGGGGGGGAGCACCGATGAAAAACTGTTTTTT,CAWGGSTDEKLFF
TRBJ1-4,-,-,TRBV18,14,TGTGCCAGCTCACCACGGGGGGGAGATGAAAAACTGTTTTTT,CASSPRGGDEKLFF
TRBJ2-3,once,TRBD2,TRBV4-3,16,TGCGCCAGCAGCCCCGCGCAGCGGGGGAGAACAGATACGCAGTATTTT,CASSPAQRGRTDTQYF
TRBJ1-4,-,-,TRBV19,11,TGTGCCAGGTCCATGGCTGAAAAACTGTTTTTT,CARSMAEKLFF
TRBJ2-1,-,TRBD2,TRBV10-3,15,TGTGCCATCAGTGAGTCGCCGGGAGGCGAGGGTGAGCAGTTCTTC,CAISESPGGEGEQFF
TRBJ2-1,-,-,TRBV5-6,14,TGTGCCAGCAGCAGGGCCCTCTGGGACAATGAGCAGTTCTTC,CASSRALWDNEQFF
TRBJ2-1,-,TRBD1,TRBV12-3/TRBV12-4,11,TGTGCCAGCAGTAGACAGGGGCAGCAGTTCTTC,CASSRQGQQFF
TRBJ1-4,-,TRBD1,TRBV6-6,15,TGTGCCAGCAGTTGGACAGGACAGGATAATGAAAAACTGTTTTTT,CASSWTGQDNEKLFF
TRBJ2-1,-,-,TRBV6-5,14,TGTGCCAGCAGCCTCGAGGCGCCGGGAAATGAGCAGTTCTTC,CASSLEAPGNEQFF
TRBJ2-7,-,TRBD1,TRBV6-6,13,TGTGCCAGCAGTTGGGGACAGGACTACGAGCAGTACTTC,CASSWGQDYEQYF
TRBJ1-2,-,TRBD1,TRBV3-1/TRBV3-2,17,TGTGCCAGCAGCCAATCTGACAGGGGCGACTTTGGCGATGGCTACACCTTC,CASSQSDRGDFGDGYTF
TRBJ2-5,-,TRBD1,TRBV28,15,TGTGCCAGCAGTTCCCGGGACAGGGACCAAGAGACCCAGTACTTC,CASSSRDRDQETQYF
TRBJ2-7,-,-,TRBV12-3/TRBV12-4,11,TGTGCCAGCAGTTTGGGCCACGAGCAGTACTTC,CASSLGHEQYF
TRBJ1-6,once,-,TRBV6-5,15,TGTGCCAGCAGTTCCGAAGGGACCTATAATTCACCCCTCCACTTT,CASSSEGTYNSPLHF
TRBJ2-1,once,TRBD1,TRBV7-7,16,TGTGCCAGCAGCTCCCAACCGGGACAGGCTAAGTCTGAGCAGTTCTTC,CASSSQPGQAKSEQFF
TRBJ2-3,-,-,TRBV5-4,16,TGTGCCAGCAGTCTCCTATCGGGGGGCTGGGTGGATACGCAGTATTTT,CASSLLSGGWVDTQYF
TRBJ1-5,-,-,TRBV28,15,TGTGCCAGCAGTTTATGGAAGGAGGGCAATCAGCCCCAGCATTTT,CASSLWKEGNQPQHF
TRBJ2-1,once,-,TRBV5-6,15,TGTGCCAGCAGCTTGGACGGGAGCGGCTACAATGAGCAGTTCTTC,CASSLDGSGYNEQFF
TRBJ2-7,-,TRBD2,TRBV6-2/TRBV6-3,15,TGTGCCAGCAGTTACATTGGGGGGGGGACCTACGAGCAGTACTTC,CASSYIGGGTYEQYF
TRBJ2-1,-,TRBD1,TRBV9,16,TGTGCCAGCAGCTTATCCGGGACAGGGGGCTGGAATGAGCAGTTCTTC,CASSLSGTGGWNEQFF